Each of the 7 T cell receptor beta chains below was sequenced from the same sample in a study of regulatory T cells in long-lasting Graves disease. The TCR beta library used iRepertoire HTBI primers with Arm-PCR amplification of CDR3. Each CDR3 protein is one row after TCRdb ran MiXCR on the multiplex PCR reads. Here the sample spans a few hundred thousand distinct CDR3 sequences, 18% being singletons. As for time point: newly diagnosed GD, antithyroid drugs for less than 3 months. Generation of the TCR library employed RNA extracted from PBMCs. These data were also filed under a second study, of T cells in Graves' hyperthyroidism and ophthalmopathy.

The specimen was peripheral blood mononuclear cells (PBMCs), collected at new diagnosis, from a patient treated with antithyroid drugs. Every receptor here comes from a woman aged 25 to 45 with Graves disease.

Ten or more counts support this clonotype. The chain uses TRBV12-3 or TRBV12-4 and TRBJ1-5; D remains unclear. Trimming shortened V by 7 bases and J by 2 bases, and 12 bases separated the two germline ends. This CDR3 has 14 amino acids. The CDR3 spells CASTQRPGNQPQHF. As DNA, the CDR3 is TGTGCCAGCACCCAGCGACCCGGCAATCAGCCCCAGCATTTT.

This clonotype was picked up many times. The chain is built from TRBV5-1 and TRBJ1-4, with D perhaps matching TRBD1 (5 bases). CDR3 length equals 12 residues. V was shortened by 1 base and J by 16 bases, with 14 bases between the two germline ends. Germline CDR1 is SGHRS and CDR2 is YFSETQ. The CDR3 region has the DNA TGCGCCAGCAGCTTGTTGGAGGGGAAGAGGTTTTTT. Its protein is CASSLLEGKRFF.

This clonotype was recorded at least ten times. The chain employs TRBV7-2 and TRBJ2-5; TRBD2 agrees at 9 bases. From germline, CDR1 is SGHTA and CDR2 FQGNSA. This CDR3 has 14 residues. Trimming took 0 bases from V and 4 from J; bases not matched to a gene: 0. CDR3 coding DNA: TGTGCCAGCAGCTTAGCGCGGGGGGGAGAGACCCAGTACTTC. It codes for CASSLARGGETQYF.

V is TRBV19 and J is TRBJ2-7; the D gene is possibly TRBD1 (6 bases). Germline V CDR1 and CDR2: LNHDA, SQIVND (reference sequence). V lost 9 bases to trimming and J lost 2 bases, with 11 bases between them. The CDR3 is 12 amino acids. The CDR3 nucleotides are TGTGCCAGCGGAAACAGGGCCTACGAGCAGTACTTC. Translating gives CASGNRAYEQYF.

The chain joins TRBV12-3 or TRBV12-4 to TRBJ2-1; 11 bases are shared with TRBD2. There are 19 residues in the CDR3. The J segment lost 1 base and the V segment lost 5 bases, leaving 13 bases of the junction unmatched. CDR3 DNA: TGTGCCAGCAGTGTGAGGAGGGCTAGCGGGGGGTCTTCCTACAATGAGCAGTTCTTC. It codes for CASSVRRASGGSSYNEQFF.

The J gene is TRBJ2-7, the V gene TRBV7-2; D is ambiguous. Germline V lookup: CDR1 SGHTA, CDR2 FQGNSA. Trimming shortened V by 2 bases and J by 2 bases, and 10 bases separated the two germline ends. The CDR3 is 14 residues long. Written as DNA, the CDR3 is TGTGCCAGCAGCTTATTAGACCACCCCTACGAGCAGTACTTC. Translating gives CASSLLDHPYEQYF.

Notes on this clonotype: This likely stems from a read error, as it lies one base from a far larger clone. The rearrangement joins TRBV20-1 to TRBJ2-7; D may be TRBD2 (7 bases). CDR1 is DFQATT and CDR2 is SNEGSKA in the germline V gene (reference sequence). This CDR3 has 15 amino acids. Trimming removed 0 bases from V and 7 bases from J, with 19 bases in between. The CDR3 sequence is CSAREGGGVGNEQYF. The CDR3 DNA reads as TGCAGTGCTAGAGAAGGGGGGGGGGTTGGCAATGAGCAGTACTTC.